This T cell receptor (beta chain) derives from a study of vaccination and CD4 T cells after COVID-19. Study-level background: Either a CEFX pool, an HIV-1 Nef pool, or no peptide was added to control cultures.

Treatment in this sample: 10-day PBMC culture with coronavirus spike peptide pools or control peptides (ViraFEST assay). An Oncomine TCR Beta short-read assay was used to sequence the DNA from cultured CD4+ T cells. One entry per CDR3 protein results from TCRdb running MiXCR on the PCR reads. Counted here are approximately 15,000 distinct CDR3 sequences, less than 50% occurring once; the ten biggest clones make up 8.5% to 12%. Germline CDR1 and CDR2: SEHNR and FQNEAQ (reference sequence). CDR3 size: 14 residues. V lost 5 bases to trimming and J lost 6 bases; unmatched junction nucleotides: 8. This clonotype was recorded once. Its matching antigen is unknown.

V is TRBV7-9 and J is TRBJ2-7, with 9 bases aligning to TRBD1. The receptor was derived from a human donor who had recovered from COVID-19. Sequencing was carried out using CD4+ T cells from blood, cultured in vitro. CDR3 region: CASSHWRQGVEQYF. As DNA, the CDR3 is TGTGCCAGCAGCCACTGGAGACAGGGGGTCGAGCAGTACTTC.